This entry is about one T cell receptor beta chain. With V trimmed by 0 bases and J by 6 bases, 8 bases remained unmatched. Germline CDR1 SQVTM, CDR2 ANQGSEA. The CDR3 sequence is 15 residues long. TCRdb's copy holds only in-frame clones and misses some; the assay was immunoSEQ multiplex PCR. The table lists 19,000 or so clones, 60% to 85% of them singletons, with around 40% in the top ten. This entry comes from a study of PD-1 blockade in classical Hodgkin lymphoma. Documented time point: cycle 4 day 1 (C4D1), after five to seven weeks of nivolumab. No patient escaped relapse after autologous stem cell transplantation, and brentuximab vedotin exposure varied.

J is TRBJ2-1 and V is TRBV29-1; TRBD1 aligns across 7 bases. The material sequenced was peripheral blood mononuclear cells (PBMCs), taken before the fourth cycle of nivolumab. This receptor was taken from a human donor with classical Hodgkin lymphoma. CDR3 nucleotides: TGCAGCGTTGAAGATGTAGGACAGGCCTCCAATGAGCAGTTCTTC. Amino acids: CSVEDVGQASNEQFF.